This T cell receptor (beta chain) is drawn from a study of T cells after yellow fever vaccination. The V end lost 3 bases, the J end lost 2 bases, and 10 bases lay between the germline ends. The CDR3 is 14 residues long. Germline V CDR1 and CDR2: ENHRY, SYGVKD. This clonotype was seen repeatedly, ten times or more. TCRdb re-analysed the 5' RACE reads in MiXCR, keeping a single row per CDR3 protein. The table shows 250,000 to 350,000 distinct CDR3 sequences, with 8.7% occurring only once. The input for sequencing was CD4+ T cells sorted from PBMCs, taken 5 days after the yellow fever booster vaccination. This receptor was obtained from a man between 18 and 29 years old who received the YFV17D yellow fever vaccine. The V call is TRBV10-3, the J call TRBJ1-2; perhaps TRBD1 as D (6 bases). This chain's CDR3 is CAISDLDRNYGYTF. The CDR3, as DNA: TGTGCCATCAGTGACCTCGACAGGAACTATGGCTACACCTTC.